This T cell receptor (beta chain) was documented in a study of T cells in Graves' hyperthyroidism and ophthalmopathy. Whole-study findings and limits: Peripheral blood also featured most of the thyroid clonotypes expanded above 0.001.

This clonotype came up many times. What it binds is not known. The CDR3 runs 14 residues. The V segment lost 7 bases and the J segment 3 bases; nucleotides outside the gene matches: 6. From germline, CDR1 is GTSNPN and CDR2 SVGIG (reference sequence). Template material for amplifying TCR beta CDR3 regions consisted of RNA transcripts. The primer set for the first-round RT-PCR of the TCR CDR3 was HTBI. TCRdb called the multiplex PCR reads again in MiXCR, with one record for every CDR3 protein. The data contain approximately 250,000 distinct CDR3 sequences, about 24% of them singletons. This chain links TRBV30 with TRBJ2-2; 9 nucleotides match TRBD2. The sample comprised blood. This receptor was identified in a woman in her 40s with Graves' ophthalmopathy. The CDR3 region is CALKGGGDTGELFF. The CDR3 bases are TGTGCCTTGAAAGGCGGGGGGGACACCGGGGAGCTGTTTTTT. Full variable domain (missing parts from reference TRBV30 and TRBJ2-2): SQTIHQWPATLVQPVGSPLSLECTVEGTSNPNLYWYRQAAGRGLQLLFYSVGIGQISSEVPQNLSASRPQDRQFILSSKKLLLSDSGFYLCALKGGGDTGELFFGEGSRLTVL.